The T cell receptor beta chain described here comes from a study of blood T cell repertoires in COVID-19. Study background: From T cells, B-cell-depleted T cells, or PBMCs came the material, which was cDNA or gDNA.

Original analysis: Estimates of nucleated cell counts were drawn from the amplification of reference gene primers. Clones were sequenced by immunoSEQ multiplex PCR, and TCRdb holds only the in-frame ones, with some missing. From that table come the V and J calls and clone size; the DNA was used to work out D and trimming. There are about 320,000 clones in the sample; 70% to 90% occur only once, and just over 7% lies in the top ten. The sequence came from a human donor in a cohort sampled during active COVID-19. What was sequenced was peripheral blood.

In DNA form, the CDR3 reads TGTGCCAGCAGTGGGAACAGGGTAAAGTACCATTTT. This encodes CASSGNRVKYHF. This chain links TRBV27 with TRBJ1-5; D possibly corresponds to TRBD1 (6 bases). This CDR3 contains 12 residues. Germline-derived CDR1 and CDR2 are MNHEY and SMNVEV (reference sequence). The V and J ends lost 5 bases and 16 bases respectively, with 18 bases between them.